The clone carrying this T cell receptor (beta chain) was seen more than once but under ten times. This sample is drawn from a study of early T cells in non-severe SARS-CoV-2 infection. Trimming stripped 4 bases from V and 0 bases from J, with 15 bases between. The CDR3 totals 16 residues. Looked up from germline, CDR1 is MDHEN and CDR2 is SYDVKM. In TCRdb, the 5' RACE reads were re-called with MiXCR into one record per CDR3 protein. The sample records some 52,000 distinct CDR3 sequences, 8% to 10% being singletons. This chain joins TRBV28 and TRBJ1-1; no definite D call. The material sequenced was whole blood. This receptor was obtained from an adult who was a healthcare worker with PCR-confirmed SARS-CoV-2 infection or an uninfected control (not recorded which). The DNA for the CDR3 is TGTGCCAGCAGTTCCTCACAGACTACGGTGAACACTGAAGCTTTCTTT. It yields the protein CASSSSQTTVNTEAFF.